This TCR beta chain appears in the sequencing data of a study of PD-L1 blockade in urothelial cancer. The CDR3 runs to 13 residues. V was pared by 7 bases and J by 2 bases, with 11 bases between. In germline, CDR1 is MDHEN, CDR2 SYDVKM. Time point specified: pretreatment peripheral blood. All patients carried locally advanced or metastatic urothelial carcinoma. The repertoire was sequenced with immunoSEQ multiplex PCR; TCRdb's copy has only in-frame clones and lacks some. Here the sample spans 70,000 to 95,000 clones, 70% to 90% being singletons. This chain links TRBV28 with TRBJ1-2; D gene unclear. The source material was PBMCs, sampled around atezolizumab (anti-PD-L1) treatment. The sequence came from a woman aged 80 or over with urothelial cancer. CDR3 protein: CASTPIGNYGYTF. CDR3 in DNA: TGTGCCAGCACCCCCATCGGGAACTATGGCTACACCTTC.